The rows below give T cell receptor beta chains drawn from one sample of a study of blood T cell repertoires in COVID-19. Data came from immunoSEQ multiplex PCR; TCRdb stores just in-frame clones and leaves some out. The sample includes 50,000 to 55,000 clones, around nine tenths of them seen just once. The sequenced sample consisted of peripheral blood. The origin of the receptors is a man in his forties or fifties with acute or convalescent COVID-19. The CDR3 runs from the conserved cysteine through the conserved F or W. The order of the fields is clone size, J gene, V gene, D gene, CDR3 protein, CDR3 DNA. A D gene is named only where the DNA matches it firmly. The size entry is marked missing in some rows and otherwise reads once, few, many or a size class.

NA | TRBJ2-7 | TRBV19 | NA | CASSIVRGAEQYF | TGTGCCAGTAGTATAGTACGGGGGGCCGAGCAGTACTTC
once | TRBJ1-2 | TRBV19 | TRBD1 | CASNGDRGYGYTF | TGTGCCAGTAATGGGGACAGGGGCTATGGCTACACCTTC
NA | TRBJ1-1 | TRBV2 | TRBD1 | CASSERDRNTEAFF | TGTGCCAGCAGTGAAAGGGACAGGAACACTGAAGCTTTCTTT
NA | TRBJ2-7 | TRBV5-1 | TRBD1 | CASSAQGAGTYEQYF | TGCGCCAGCAGCGCCCAGGGGGCCGGCACCTACGAGCAGTACTTC
NA | TRBJ2-2 | TRBV9 | NA | CASTPARGEKLGELFF | TGTGCCAGCACCCCCGCCCGGGGAGAGAAGTTAGGGGAGCTGTTTTTT
NA | TRBJ2-3 | TRBV29-1 | TRBD2 | CSVKSGTLDTQYF | TGCAGTGTCAAAAGCGGGACGCTAGATACGCAGTATTTT
NA | TRBJ2-7 | TRBV27 | TRBD2 | CASSLLAGLYEQYF | TGTGCCAGCAGTTTGCTAGCGGGCCTTTACGAGCAGTACTTC
few | TRBJ2-7 | TRBV27 | NA | CASSLSPGYHEQYF | TGTGCCAGCAGTTTATCGCCAGGGTACCACGAGCAGTACTTC
NA | TRBJ1-1 | TRBV5-8 | TRBD1 | CASSLQGARLAEAFF | TGTGCCAGCAGCCTACAGGGGGCGAGGCTCGCTGAAGCTTTCTTT
NA | TRBJ2-7 | TRBV28 | NA | CASSLSRENALYEQYF | TGTGCCAGCAGTTTATCCCGGGAGAATGCCCTCTACGAGCAGTACTTC
once | TRBJ2-4 | TRBV12-3/TRBV12-4 | TRBD2 | CASQAGNIQYF | TGTGCCAGCCAAGCGGGGAACATTCAGTACTTC
once | TRBJ1-5 | TRBV27 | TRBD1 | CASRTGVSNQPQHF | TGTGCCAGCAGGACAGGGGTTAGCAATCAGCCCCAGCATTTT
NA | TRBJ2-5 | TRBV15 | NA | CATSYRLGPGETQYF | TGTGCCACCAGTTATAGATTGGGCCCCGGAGAGACCCAGTACTTC
NA | TRBJ2-1 | TRBV18 | TRBD1 | CASSQGQGNHEQFF | TGTGCCAGCTCACAGGGACAGGGTAACCATGAGCAGTTCTTC
once | TRBJ2-7 | TRBV18 | NA | CASSPAGSWVVEQYF | TGTGCCAGCTCACCGGCCGGGTCCTGGGTTGTGGAGCAGTACTTC
NA | TRBJ2-1 | TRBV5-1 | NA | CASSLKGIRGGEQFF | TGCGCCAGCAGCTTAAAAGGCATCAGAGGGGGTGAGCAGTTCTTC
NA | TRBJ2-1 | TRBV28 | NA | CASSQFNEQFF | TGTGCCAGCAGTCAGTTCAATGAGCAGTTCTTC
NA | TRBJ2-3 | TRBV28 | NA | CASRDHHGTHTDTQYF | TGTGCCAGCAGAGACCACCACGGGACTCACACAGATACGCAGTATTTT
NA | TRBJ2-1 | TRBV9 | NA | CASSPESGAEYNEQFF | TGTGCCAGCAGCCCGGAAAGTGGGGCGGAATACAATGAGCAGTTCTTC
NA | TRBJ2-7 | TRBV5-4 | NA | CASSMGQSSYEQYF | TGTGCCAGCAGCATGGGACAAAGCTCCTACGAGCAGTACTTC
NA | TRBJ1-6 | TRBV10-3 | TRBD1 | CAISDPNRGPGNSPLHF | TGTGCCATCAGTGACCCAAACAGGGGGCCGGGGAATTCACCCCTCCACTTT
once | TRBJ2-7 | TRBV6-1 | NA | CASSEGGSDQYF | TGTGCCAGCAGTGAAGGAGGGAGCGACCAGTACTTC
NA | TRBJ1-5 | TRBV7-8 | TRBD1 | CASSRDRVGNQPQHF | TGTGCCAGCAGCAGGGACAGGGTGGGCAATCAGCCCCAGCATTTT
NA | TRBJ2-7 | TRBV5-6 | NA | CASSFGGEQYF | TGTGCCAGCAGCTTCGGAGGCGAGCAGTACTTC
NA | TRBJ2-1 | TRBV10-3 | NA | CAISDQGNEQFF | TGTGCCATCAGTGACCAGGGCAATGAGCAGTTCTTC
NA | TRBJ2-1 | TRBV18 | TRBD2 | CASSPRLAGGPRYNEQFF | TGTGCCAGCTCACCGAGACTAGCGGGAGGGCCGAGGTACAATGAGCAGTTCTTC
NA | TRBJ2-1 | TRBV15 | NA | CATSPDYNEQFF | TGTGCCACCAGCCCAGATTACAATGAGCAGTTCTTC
NA | TRBJ2-4 | TRBV21-1 | NA | CASSKGGRRERAKNIQYF | TGTGCCAGCAGCAAAGGGGGTAGAAGGGAGAGGGCCAAAAACATTCAGTACTTC
NA | TRBJ2-3 | TRBV3-1/TRBV3-2 | TRBD2 | CASSPRSGGASDTQYF | TGTGCCAGCAGCCCAAGGAGCGGGGGAGCCTCAGATACGCAGTATTTT
NA | TRBJ1-1 | TRBV19 | NA | CASSIVQGNTEAFF | TGTGCCAGTAGTATAGTTCAGGGAAACACTGAAGCTTTCTTT